The 4 T cell receptor beta chains presented below share a single source sample, sequenced in a study of cytomegalovirus exposure and HLA in healthy donors. 60 Vbeta and 13 Jbeta primers were used in PCR. This table comes from immunoSEQ multiplex PCR, and its TCRdb copy is limited to in-frame clones, with some not included. The data contain approximately 120,000 clones, about 15% of them singletons. Sequencing was carried out using PBMCs. These receptors came from a female donor in good health and CMV-seropositive.

This clone has a handful of counts. The junction does not match germline at one end; this may be a read error. The V and J genes are TRBV7-7 and TRBJ1-3; a weak D match, TRBD1 (6 bases). The length of the CDR3 is 13 residues. Per the germline V gene, CDR1 is SSHAT and CDR2 is FNYEAQ (reference sequence). This CDR3 reads CASSLDRGNTIYF. The CDR3 nucleotides read TGTGCTAGCAGCTTGGACAGAGGAAACACCATATATTTT.

This clone appeared a few times. The rearrangement joins TRBV4-2 to TRBJ2-2; 14 nucleotides match TRBD2. J was trimmed by 4 bases and V by 1 base; bases with no gene match: 2. The V gene's germline CDR1 is LGHNA and CDR2 YNFKEQ. This CDR3 is 17 amino acids long. The CDR3 DNA is TGTGCCAGCAGCCAAGGACTAGCGGGGGGGATCACCGGGGAGCTGTTTTTT. Its translation: CASSQGLAGGITGELFF.

This chain joins TRBV19 and TRBJ2-7, with no clear D. The CDR3 runs to 14 residues. Germline V gives CDR1 LNHDA, CDR2 SQIVND (reference sequence). V was pared by 3 bases and J by 0 bases, with 9 bases between. The CDR3: CASSIFSHSYEQYF. CDR3 sequence (DNA): TGTGCCAGTAGTATCTTTTCACACTCCTACGAGCAGTACTTC.

The chain employs TRBV28 and TRBJ1-5, with a weak D call TRBD1 (6 bases). From germline, CDR1 is MDHEN and CDR2 SYDVKM. The CDR3 is 14 residues long. V lost 6 bases and J lost 5, with 14 bases in between. The CDR3 here is CASRIQGGDQPQHF. The CDR3 region has the DNA TGTGCCAGCAGAATACAGGGTGGGGATCAGCCCCAGCATTTT.